The sequence of this T cell receptor beta chain was determined in a study of T cell responses to AZD1222 COVID-19 vaccine. General study results and limits: After two AZD1222 doses, spike-specific TCR breadth and depth rose versus day 0. Reports indicate that nearly half of spike-specific TCRs are directed at unmutated variant regions.

Using immunoSEQ multiplex PCR, the repertoire was profiled, and TCRdb retains in-frame clones only, with some absent. The sample yields fewer than 130,000 clones, more than 90% seen once. Germline V gene lookup returns CDR1 MNHEY and CDR2 SVGAGI. The CDR3 is 13 amino acids. Trimming shortened V by 6 bases and J by 2 bases, and 11 bases separated the two germline ends. About this clone itself: The antigen remains undetermined.

Sequences were derived from peripheral blood, sampled on day 0 of AZD1222 vaccination. This sequence joins TRBV6-5 and TRBJ2-7; perhaps TRBD2 as D (6 bases). The sequence was collected from an adult in good health. In nucleotides, the CDR3 is TGTGCCAGCAGGGGGGAGGCAACCTACGAGCAGTACTTC. Translating gives CASRGEATYEQYF.